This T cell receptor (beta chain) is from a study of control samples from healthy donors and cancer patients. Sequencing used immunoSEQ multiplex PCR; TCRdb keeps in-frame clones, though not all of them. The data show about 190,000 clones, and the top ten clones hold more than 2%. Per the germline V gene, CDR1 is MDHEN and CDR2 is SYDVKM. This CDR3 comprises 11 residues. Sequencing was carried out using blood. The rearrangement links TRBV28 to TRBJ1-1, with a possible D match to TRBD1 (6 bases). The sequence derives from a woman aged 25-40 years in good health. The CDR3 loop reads CTSRGPWEAFF. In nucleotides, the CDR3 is TGTACCTCCCGGGGGCCATGGGAAGCTTTCTTT.